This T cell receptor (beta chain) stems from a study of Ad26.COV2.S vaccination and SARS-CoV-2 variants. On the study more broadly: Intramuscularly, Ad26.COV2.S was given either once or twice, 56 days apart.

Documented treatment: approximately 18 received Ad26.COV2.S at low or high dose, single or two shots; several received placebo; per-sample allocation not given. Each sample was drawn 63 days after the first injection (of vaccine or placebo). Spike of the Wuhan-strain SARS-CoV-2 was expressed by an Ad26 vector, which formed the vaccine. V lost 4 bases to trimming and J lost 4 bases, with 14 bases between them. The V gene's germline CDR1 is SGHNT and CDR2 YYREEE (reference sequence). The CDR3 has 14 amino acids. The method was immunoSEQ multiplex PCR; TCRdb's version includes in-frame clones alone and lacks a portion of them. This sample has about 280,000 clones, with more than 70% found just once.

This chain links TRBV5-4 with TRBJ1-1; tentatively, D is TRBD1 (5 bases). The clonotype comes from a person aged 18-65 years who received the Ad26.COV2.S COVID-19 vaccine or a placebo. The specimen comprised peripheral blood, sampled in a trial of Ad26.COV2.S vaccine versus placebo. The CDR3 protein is CASSLGGGGTEAFF. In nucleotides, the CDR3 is TGTGCCAGCAGCCTGGGGGGTGGAGGCACTGAAGCTTTCTTT.